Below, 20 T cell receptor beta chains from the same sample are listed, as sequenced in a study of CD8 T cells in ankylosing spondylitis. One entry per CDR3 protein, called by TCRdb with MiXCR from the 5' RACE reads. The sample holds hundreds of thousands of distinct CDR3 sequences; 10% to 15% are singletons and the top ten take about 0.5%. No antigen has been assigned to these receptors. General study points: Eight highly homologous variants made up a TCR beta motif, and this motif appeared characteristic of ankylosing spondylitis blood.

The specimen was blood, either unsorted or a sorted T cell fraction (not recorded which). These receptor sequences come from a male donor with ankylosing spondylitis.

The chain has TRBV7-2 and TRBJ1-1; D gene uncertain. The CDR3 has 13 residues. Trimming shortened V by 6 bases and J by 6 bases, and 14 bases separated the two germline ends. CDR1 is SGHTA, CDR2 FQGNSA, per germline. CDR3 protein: CASSAIGNAEAFF. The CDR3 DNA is TGTGCCAGCAGTGCTATCGGGAATGCTGAAGCTTTCTTT.

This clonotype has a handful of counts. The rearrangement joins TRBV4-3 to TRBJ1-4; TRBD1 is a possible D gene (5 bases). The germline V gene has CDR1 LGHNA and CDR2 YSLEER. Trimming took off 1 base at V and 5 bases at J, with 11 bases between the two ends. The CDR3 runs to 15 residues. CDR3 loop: CASSQAPRENEKLFF. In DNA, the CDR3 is TGCGCCAGCAGCCAAGCCCCCAGGGAGAATGAAAAACTGTTTTTT.

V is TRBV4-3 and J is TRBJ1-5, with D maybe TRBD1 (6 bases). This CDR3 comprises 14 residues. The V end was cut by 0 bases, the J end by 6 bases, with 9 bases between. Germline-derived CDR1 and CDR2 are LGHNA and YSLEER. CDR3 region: CASSQEYRAQPQHF. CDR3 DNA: TGCGCCAGCAGCCAAGAGTACAGGGCTCAGCCCCAGCATTTT.

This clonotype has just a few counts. The CDR3 sequence is CASGFDGGTEAFF. The CDR3, as DNA: TGTGCTAGTGGTTTTGACGGAGGCACTGAAGCTTTCTTT. The gene calls are TRBV12-5 and TRBJ1-1; no clear D. Germline V gene sequence: CDR1 LGHNT, CDR2 FRNRAP. Trimming left V 3 bases short and J 4 bases short, with 9 bases between. The CDR3 is 13 amino acids.

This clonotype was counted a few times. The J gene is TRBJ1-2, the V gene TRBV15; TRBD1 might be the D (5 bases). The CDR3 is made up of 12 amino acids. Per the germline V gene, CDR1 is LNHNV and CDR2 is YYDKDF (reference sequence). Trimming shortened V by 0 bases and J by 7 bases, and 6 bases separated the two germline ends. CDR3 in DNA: TGTGCCACCAGCAGAGATACAGGTGGCTACACCTTC. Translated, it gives CATSRDTGGYTF. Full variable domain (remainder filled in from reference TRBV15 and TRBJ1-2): DAMVIQNPRYQVTQFGKPVTLSCSQTLNHNVMYWYQQKSSQAPKLLFHYYDKDFNNEADTPDNFQSRRPNTSFCFLDIRSPGLGDTAMYLCATSRDTGGYTFGSGTRLTVV.

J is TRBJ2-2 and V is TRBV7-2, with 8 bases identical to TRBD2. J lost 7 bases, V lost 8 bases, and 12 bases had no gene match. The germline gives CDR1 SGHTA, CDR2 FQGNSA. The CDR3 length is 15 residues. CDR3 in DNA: TGTGCCAGCCGCCACCCGGGGGGGGCGGTCGGGGAGCTGTTTTTT. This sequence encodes CASRHPGGAVGELFF.

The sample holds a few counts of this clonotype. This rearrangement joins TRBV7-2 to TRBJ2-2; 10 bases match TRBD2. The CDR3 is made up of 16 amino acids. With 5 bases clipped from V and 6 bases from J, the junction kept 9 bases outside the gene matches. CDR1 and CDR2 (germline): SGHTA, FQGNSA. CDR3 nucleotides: TGTGCCAGCAGCAATCCCGGGACTAGCGCGGCCGGGGAGCTGTTTTTT. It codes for CASSNPGTSAAGELFF.

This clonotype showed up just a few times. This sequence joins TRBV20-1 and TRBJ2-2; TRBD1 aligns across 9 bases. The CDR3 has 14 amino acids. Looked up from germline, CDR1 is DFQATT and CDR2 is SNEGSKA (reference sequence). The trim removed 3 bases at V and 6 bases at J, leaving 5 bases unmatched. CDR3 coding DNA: TGCAGTGCTAGCGGGACAGGGAGGGCCGGGGAGCTGTTTTTT. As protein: CSASGTGRAGELFF.

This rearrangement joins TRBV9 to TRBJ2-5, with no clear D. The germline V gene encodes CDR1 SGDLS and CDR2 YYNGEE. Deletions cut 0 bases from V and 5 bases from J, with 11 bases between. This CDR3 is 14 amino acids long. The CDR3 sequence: CASSVGALPETQYF. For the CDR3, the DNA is TGTGCCAGCAGCGTAGGGGCGCTCCCGGAGACCCAGTACTTC.

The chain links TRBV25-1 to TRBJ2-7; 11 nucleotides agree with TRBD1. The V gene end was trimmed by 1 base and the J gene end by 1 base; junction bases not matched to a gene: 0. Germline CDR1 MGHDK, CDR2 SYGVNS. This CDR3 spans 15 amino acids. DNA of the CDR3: TGTGCCAGCAGTGAATGGGACAGGGGGTCCTACGAGCAGTACTTC. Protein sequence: CASSEWDRGSYEQYF.

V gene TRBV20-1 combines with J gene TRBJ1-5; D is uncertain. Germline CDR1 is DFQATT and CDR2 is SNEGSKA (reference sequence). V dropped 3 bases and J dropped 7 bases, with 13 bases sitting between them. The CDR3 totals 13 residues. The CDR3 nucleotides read TGCAGTGCTAGTTCTCCGGGCGGCCAGCCCCAGCATTTT. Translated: CSASSPGGQPQHF.

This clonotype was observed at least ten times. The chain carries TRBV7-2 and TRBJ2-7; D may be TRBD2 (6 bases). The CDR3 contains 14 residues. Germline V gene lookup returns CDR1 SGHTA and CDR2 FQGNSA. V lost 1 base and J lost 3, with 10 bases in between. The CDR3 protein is CASSLVEGRYEQYF. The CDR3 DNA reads TGTGCCAGCAGCTTAGTGGAGGGGCGCTACGAGCAGTACTTC.

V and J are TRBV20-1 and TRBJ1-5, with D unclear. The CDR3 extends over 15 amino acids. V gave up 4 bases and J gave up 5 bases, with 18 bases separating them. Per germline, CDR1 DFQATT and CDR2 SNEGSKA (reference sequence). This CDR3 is CSANQFAGGDQPQHF. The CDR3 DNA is TGCAGTGCTAACCAGTTTGCAGGTGGGGATCAGCCCCAGCATTTT.

The CDR3 DNA sequence: TGCAGTGCTCCAACCCCCGAGACCTTGTCCTACGAGCAGTACTTC. It encodes CSAPTPETLSYEQYF. The gene calls are TRBV20-1 and TRBJ2-7; unclear D gene. Germline assignment: CDR1 DFQATT and CDR2 SNEGSKA (reference sequence). This CDR3 region has 15 residues. Trimming left V 5 bases short and J 1 base short, with 18 bases between.

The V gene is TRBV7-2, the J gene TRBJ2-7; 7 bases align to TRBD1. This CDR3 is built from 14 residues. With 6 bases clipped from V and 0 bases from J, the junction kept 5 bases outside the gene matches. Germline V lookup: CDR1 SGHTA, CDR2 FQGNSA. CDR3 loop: CASRVTGSSYEQYF. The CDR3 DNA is TGTGCCAGCAGGGTGACAGGGAGCTCCTACGAGCAGTACTTC.

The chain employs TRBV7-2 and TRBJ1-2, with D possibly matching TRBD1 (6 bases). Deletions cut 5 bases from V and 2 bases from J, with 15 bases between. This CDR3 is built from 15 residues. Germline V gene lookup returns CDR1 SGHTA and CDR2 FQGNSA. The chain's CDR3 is CASSHGGAGNYGYTF. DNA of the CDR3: TGTGCCAGCAGCCACGGGGGGGCAGGGAACTATGGCTACACCTTC.

This CDR3 reads CSASLAIGSPTYEQYF. The CDR3 bases are TGCAGTGCTAGTTTAGCGATCGGATCTCCTACCTACGAGCAGTACTTC. V and J are TRBV20-1 and TRBJ2-7; perhaps TRBD2 as D (5 bases). The CDR3 runs to 16 residues. V was pared by 3 bases and J by 2 bases, with 20 bases between. The germline gives CDR1 DFQATT, CDR2 SNEGSKA (reference sequence).

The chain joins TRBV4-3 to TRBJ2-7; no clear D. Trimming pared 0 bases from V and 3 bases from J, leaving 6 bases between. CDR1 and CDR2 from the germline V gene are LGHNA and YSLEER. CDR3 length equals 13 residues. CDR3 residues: CASSQEARYEQYF. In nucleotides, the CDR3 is TGCGCCAGCAGCCAAGAGGCCCGCTACGAGCAGTACTTC.

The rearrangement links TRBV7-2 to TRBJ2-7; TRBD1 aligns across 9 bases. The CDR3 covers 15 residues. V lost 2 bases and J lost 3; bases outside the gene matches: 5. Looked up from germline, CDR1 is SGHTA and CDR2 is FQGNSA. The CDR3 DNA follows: TGTGCCAGCAGCTTACAAGTGACAGGGGGCTACGAGCAGTACTTC. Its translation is CASSLQVTGGYEQYF.

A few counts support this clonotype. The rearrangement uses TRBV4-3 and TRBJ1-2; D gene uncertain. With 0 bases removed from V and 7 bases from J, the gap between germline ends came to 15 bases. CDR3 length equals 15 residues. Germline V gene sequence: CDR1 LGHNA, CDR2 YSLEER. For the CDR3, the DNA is TGCGCCAGCAGCCAAGATAGTACGGGGAATTTTGGCTACACCTTC. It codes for CASSQDSTGNFGYTF.